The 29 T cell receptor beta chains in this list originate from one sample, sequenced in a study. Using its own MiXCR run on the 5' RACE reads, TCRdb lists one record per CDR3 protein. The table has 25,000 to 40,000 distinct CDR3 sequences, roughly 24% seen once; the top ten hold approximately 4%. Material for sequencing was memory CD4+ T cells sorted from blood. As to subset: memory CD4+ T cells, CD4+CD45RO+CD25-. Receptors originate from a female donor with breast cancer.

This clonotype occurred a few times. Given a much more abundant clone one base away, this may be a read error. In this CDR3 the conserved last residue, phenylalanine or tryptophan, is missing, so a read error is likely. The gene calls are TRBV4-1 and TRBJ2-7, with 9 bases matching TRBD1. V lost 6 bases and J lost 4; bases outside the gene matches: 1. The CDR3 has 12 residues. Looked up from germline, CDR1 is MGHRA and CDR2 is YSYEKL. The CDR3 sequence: CASRGQGYEQYL. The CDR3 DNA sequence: TGCGCCAGCAGGGGACAGGGTTACGAGCAGTACCTC.

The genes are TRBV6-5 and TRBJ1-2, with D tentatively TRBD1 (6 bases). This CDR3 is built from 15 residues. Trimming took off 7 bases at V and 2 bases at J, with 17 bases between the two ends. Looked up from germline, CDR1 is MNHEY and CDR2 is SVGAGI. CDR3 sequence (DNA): TGTGCCAGCACCGCGGGGCCAGGGGACAACTATGGCTACACCTTC. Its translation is CASTAGPGDNYGYTF.

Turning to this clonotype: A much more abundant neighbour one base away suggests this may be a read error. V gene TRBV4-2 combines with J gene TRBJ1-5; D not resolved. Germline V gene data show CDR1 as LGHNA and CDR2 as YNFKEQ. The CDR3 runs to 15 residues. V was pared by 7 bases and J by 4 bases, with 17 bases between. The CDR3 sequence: CASNVRQWVNQPQHF. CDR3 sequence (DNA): TGTGCCAGCAACGTAAGGCAGTGGGTAAATCAGCCCCAGCATTTT.

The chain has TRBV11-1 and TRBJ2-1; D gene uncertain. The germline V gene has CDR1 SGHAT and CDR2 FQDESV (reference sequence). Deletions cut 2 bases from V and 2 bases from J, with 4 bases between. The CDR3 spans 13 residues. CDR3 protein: CASSLLTYNEQFF. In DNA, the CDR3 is TGTGCCAGCAGCTTACTGACCTACAATGAGCAGTTCTTC.

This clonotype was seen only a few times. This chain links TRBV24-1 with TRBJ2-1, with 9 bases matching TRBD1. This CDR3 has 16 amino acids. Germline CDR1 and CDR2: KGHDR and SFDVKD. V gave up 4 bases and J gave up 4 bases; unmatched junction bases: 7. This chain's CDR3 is CATSEPDRGLYNEQFF. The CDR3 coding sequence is TGTGCCACCAGTGAACCGGACAGGGGACTTTACAATGAGCAGTTCTTC.

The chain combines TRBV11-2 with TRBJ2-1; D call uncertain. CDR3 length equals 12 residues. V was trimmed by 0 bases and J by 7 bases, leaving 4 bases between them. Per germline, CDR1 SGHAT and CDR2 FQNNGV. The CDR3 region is CASSLDINEQFF. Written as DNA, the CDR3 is TGTGCCAGCAGCTTAGATATAAATGAGCAGTTCTTC.

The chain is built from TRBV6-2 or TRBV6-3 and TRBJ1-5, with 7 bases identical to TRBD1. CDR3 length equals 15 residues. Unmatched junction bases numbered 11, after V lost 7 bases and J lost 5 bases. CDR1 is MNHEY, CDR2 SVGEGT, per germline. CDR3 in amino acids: CASTGGVGTDQPQHF. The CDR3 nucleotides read TGTGCCAGCACTGGAGGGGTGGGGACAGATCAGCCCCAGCATTTT.

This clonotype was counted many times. Here the CDR3 reads CSAPLGGDTGELFF. The CDR3 region has the DNA TGCAGTGCCCCCCTGGGCGGAGACACCGGGGAGCTGTTTTTT. The chain links TRBV20-1 to TRBJ2-2; the D is unclear. Trimming stripped 6 bases from V and 3 bases from J, with 14 bases between. The CDR3 spans 14 residues. Germline V gene data show CDR1 as DFQATT and CDR2 as SNEGSKA (reference sequence).

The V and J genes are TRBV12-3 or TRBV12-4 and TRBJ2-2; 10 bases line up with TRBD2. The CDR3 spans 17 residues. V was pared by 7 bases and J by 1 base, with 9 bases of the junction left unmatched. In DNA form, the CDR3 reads TGTGCCAGCACCCCGCTAGCGGGAGATGAGAACACCGGGGAGCTGTTTTTT. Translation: CASTPLAGDENTGELFF.

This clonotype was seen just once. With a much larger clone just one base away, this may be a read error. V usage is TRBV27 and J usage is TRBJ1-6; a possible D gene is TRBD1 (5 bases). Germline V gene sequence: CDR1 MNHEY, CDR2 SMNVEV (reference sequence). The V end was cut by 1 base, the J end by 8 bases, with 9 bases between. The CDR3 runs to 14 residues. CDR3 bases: TGTGCCAGCAGTTTATTGGGACGTGATTCACCCCTCCACTTT. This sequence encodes CASSLLGRDSPLHF.

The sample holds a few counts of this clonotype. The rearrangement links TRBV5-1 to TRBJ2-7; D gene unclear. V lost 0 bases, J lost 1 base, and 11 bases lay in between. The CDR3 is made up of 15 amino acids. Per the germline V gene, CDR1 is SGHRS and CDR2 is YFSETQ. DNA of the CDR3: TGCGCCAGCAGCTTGGCGTGGCGAGGATCCTACGAGCAGTACTTC. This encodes CASSLAWRGSYEQYF. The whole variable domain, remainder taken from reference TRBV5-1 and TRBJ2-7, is KAGVTQTPRYLIKTRGQQVTLSCSPISGHRSVSWYQQTPGQGLQFLFEYFSETQRNKGNFPGRFSGRQFSNSRSEMNVSTLELGDSALYLCASSLAWRGSYEQYFGPGTRLTVT.

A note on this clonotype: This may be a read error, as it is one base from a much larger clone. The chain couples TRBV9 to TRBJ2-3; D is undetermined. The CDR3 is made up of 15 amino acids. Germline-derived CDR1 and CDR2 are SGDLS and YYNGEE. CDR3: CASSAIGGSTDTKYF. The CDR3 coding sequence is TGTGCCAGCAGCGCCATCGGCGGATCCACAGATACGAAGTATTTT.

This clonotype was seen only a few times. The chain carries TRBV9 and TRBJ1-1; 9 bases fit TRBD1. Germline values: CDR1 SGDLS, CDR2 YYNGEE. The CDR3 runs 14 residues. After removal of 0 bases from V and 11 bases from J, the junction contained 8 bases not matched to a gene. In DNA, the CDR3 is TGTGCCAGCAGCGTAGATACAGGGGGCCGAAGGGCTTTCTTT. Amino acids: CASSVDTGGRRAFF.

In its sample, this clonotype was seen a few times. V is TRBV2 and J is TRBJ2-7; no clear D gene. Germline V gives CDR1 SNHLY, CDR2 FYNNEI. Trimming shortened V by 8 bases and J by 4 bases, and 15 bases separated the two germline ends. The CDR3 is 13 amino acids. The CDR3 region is CASGSPGGYEQYF. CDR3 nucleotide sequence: TGTGCCAGCGGTTCTCCTGGTGGGTACGAGCAGTACTTC.

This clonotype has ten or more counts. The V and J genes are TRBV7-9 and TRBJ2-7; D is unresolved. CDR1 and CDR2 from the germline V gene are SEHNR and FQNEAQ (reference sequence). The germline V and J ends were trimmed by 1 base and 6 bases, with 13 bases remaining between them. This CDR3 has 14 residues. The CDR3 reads CASSLVNRASEQYF. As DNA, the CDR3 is TGTGCCAGCAGCTTAGTGAACCGAGCCTCCGAGCAGTACTTC.

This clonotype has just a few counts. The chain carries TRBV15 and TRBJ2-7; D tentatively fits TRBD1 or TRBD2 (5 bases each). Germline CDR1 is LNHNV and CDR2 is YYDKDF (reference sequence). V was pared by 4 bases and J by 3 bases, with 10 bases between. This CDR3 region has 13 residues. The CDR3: CATSTGRSYEQYF. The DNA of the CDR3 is TGTGCCACCAGCACAGGGAGAAGCTACGAGCAGTACTTC.

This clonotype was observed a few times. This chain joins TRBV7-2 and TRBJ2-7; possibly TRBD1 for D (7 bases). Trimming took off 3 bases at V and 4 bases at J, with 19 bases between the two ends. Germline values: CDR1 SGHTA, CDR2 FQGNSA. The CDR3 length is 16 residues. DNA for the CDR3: TGTGCCAGCAGCTTTTGGAGGGACAGCTCCTCTTACGAGCAGTACTTC. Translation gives CASSFWRDSSSYEQYF.

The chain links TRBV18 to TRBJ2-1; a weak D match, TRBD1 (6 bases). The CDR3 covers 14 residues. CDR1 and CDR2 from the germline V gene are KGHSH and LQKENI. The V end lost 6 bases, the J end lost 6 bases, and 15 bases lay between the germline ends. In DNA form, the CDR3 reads TGTGCCAGCTCCTCAGACAGGACCTTCAATGAGCAGTTCTTC. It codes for CASSSDRTFNEQFF.

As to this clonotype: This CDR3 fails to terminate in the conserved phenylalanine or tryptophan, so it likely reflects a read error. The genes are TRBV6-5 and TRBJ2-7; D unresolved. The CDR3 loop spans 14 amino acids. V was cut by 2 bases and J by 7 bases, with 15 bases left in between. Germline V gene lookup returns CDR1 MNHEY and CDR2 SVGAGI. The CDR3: CASSYKRVGLEQYI. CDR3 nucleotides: TGTGCCAGCAGTTACAAACGTGTCGGGCTAGAGCAGTACATC.

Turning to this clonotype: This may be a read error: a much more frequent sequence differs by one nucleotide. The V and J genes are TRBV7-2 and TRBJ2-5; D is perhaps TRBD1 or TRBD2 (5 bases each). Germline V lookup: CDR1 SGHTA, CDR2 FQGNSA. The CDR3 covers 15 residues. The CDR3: CAGSLRDLGTKTQYF. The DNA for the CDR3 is TGTGCCGGCAGCCTAAGGGACCTCGGGACGAAGACCCAGTACTTC.

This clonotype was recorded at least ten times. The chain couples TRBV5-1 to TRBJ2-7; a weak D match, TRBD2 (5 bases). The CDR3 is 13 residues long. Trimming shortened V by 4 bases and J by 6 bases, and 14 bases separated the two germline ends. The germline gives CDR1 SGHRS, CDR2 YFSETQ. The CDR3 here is CASSASLGGEQYF. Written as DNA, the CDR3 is TGCGCCAGCAGCGCTAGCCTAGGAGGCGAGCAGTACTTC.

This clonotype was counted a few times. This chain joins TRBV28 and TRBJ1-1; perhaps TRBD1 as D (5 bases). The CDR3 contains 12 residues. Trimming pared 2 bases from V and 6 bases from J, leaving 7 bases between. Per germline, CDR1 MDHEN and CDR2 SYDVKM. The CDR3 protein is CASSLRGAEAFF. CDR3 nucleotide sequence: TGTGCCAGCAGTTTACGGGGCGCTGAAGCTTTCTTT. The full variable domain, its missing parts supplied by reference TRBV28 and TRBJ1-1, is DVKVTQSSRYLVKRTGEKVFLECVQDMDHENMFWYRQDPGLGLRLIYFSYDVKMKEKGDIPEGYSVSREKKERFSLILESASTNQTSMYLCASSLRGAEAFFGQGTRLTVV.

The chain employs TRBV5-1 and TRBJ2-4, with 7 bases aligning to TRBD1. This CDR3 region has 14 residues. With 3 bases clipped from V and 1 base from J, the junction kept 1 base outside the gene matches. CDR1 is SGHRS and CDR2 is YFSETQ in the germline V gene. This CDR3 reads CASSSDRAKNIQYF. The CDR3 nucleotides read TGCGCCAGCAGCTCGGACAGGGCCAAAAACATTCAGTACTTC.

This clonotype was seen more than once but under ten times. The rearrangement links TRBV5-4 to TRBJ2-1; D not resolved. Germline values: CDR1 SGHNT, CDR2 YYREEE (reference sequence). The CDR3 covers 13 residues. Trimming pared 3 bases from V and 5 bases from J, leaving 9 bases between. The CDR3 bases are TGTGCCAGCAGCTCCGTCACCGACAATGAGCAGTTCTTC. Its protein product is CASSSVTDNEQFF.

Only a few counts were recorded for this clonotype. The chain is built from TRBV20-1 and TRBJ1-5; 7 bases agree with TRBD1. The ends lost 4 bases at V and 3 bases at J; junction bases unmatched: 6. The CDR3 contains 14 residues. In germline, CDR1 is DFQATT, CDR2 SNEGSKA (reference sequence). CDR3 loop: CSAKRDSNNQPQHF. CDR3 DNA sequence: TGCAGTGCTAAGAGGGACAGCAACAATCAGCCCCAGCATTTT.

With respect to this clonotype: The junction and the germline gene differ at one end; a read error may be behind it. CDR3 coding DNA: TGCAGGGCTAGCCTTCCGGGACAGGGGACCTACGAGCAGTACTTC. Its protein product is CRASLPGQGTYEQYF. This chain connects TRBV20-1 to TRBJ2-7, with 10 bases fitting TRBD1. This CDR3 has 15 residues. The germline CDR1 and CDR2 sequences are DFQATT and SNEGSKA (reference sequence).

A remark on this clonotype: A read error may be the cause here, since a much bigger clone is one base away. CDR3 loop: CPSCMSRHTDTQYF. The CDR3 DNA sequence: TGTCCCAGCTGTATGAGCAGGCACACAGATACGCAGTATTTT. This chain joins TRBV28 and TRBJ2-3; D is unclear. The CDR3 covers 14 residues. Germline V gives CDR1 MDHEN, CDR2 SYDVKM.

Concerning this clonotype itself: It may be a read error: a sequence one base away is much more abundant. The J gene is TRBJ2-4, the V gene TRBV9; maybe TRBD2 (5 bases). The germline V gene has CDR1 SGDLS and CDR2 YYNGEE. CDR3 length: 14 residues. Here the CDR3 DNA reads TGTGCCAGCACCCCCGGGCTAGCCAAAGACATTCAGTACTTC. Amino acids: CASTPGLAKDIQYF.

CDR3 in DNA: TGCGCCAGCAGCTTGGAGGACAGCCAGTTTTTCTACGAGCAGTACTTC. This codes for CASSLEDSQFFYEQYF. The chain carries TRBV5-1 and TRBJ2-7, with D maybe TRBD1 (6 bases). Germline V gives CDR1 SGHRS, CDR2 YFSETQ. Trimming cost V 0 bases and J 3 bases, with 16 bases left between them. The CDR3 loop spans 16 amino acids.